A single TCR beta chain is shown here with its context. The data derive from a study of blood T cell repertoires in COVID-19. About the research overall: T cells, B-cell-depleted T cells, or PBMCs supplied cDNA or gDNA.

Sequenced by immunoSEQ multiplex PCR; TCRdb stores in-frame clones only, minus some. The table records approximately 71,000 clones, 80% to 90% of them present only once. This sequence was found in a human donor in a cohort sampled during active COVID-19. The sequencing input was peripheral blood.

For the CDR3, the DNA is TGTGCCAGCTCACCGGGACAGTTCACAGATACGCAGTATTTT. Its translation: CASSPGQFTDTQYF. The J gene is TRBJ2-3, the V gene TRBV18; 7 bases are shared with TRBD1. CDR1 and CDR2 (germline): KGHSH, LQKENI. The CDR3 has 14 amino acids. The junction had 2 bases not matched to a gene; V was cut back by 3 bases and J by 2 bases. Variable domain in full (rest from reference TRBV18 and TRBJ2-3): NAGVMQNPRHLVRRRGQEARLRCSPMKGHSHVYWYRQLPEEGLKFMVYLQKENIIDESGMPKERFSAEFPKEGPSILRIQQVVRGDSAAYFCASSPGQFTDTQYFGPGTRLTVL.